This T cell receptor beta chain was recovered during a study of T cell repertoires in cytomegalovirus infection. Study-level information: Through public TCR beta signatures, both CMV infection and matching HLA type were indicated. Findings and caveats of the study: Clonotypes of TCR beta that were HLA-C-restricted and CMV-specific dominated the ex vivo response.

This clonotype was detected ten times or more. No antigen is known for it. TCRdb independently ran MiXCR on the reads; one entry per CDR3 protein. The sample carries about 300,000 distinct CDR3 sequences, roughly 26% recorded once. The CDR3 consists of 15 residues. The trim removed 1 base at V and 8 bases at J, leaving 5 bases unmatched. Per germline, CDR1 SGHVS and CDR2 FQNEAQ. This clonotype was obtained from a human donor in good health (CMV status not recorded). Some clones in this sample may be carry-over from other donors' samples. The specimen sequenced was PBMCs. The chain combines TRBV7-8 with TRBJ1-3, with 10 bases that match TRBD1. This CDR3 reads CASSLGRDRGHTIYF. The CDR3 nucleotides are TGTGCCAGCAGCTTAGGCCGGGACAGGGGACACACCATATATTTT.